This is a list of T cell receptor beta chains from one sample in a study of blood T cells in healthy people across ages. TCRdb redid the calling of the 5' RACE reads with MiXCR, one entry per CDR3 protein. Counted here are some 710,000 distinct CDR3 sequences, more than 35% occurring once; the ten biggest clones make up about a sixth. Sequencing was carried out using blood. Receptor source: a man older than 75 in good health. The CDR3 runs from the conserved cysteine through the conserved F or W. The D gene is left open where the match is weak. Rows may omit the clone size; those that give it use once, few, many or a size class.

TGCGCCAGCAGCGTATCAATGGTAGGAGATACGCAGTATTTT CASSVSMVGDTQYF - TRBV5-1 - TRBJ2-3
TGTGCCAGCAGCTTAGATGTGCAGGGCACCTACGAGCAGTACTTC CASSLDVQGTYEQYF few TRBV7-2 - TRBJ2-7
TGTGCCAGCAGCTCGACAGCCGACGAGTACGATGAGCAGTACTTC CASSSTADEYDEQYF - TRBV5-5 - TRBJ2-7
TGTGCCAGCAGTTCGGGACTAGCGGCCCCCTACGAGCAGTACTTC CASSSGLAAPYEQYF few TRBV28 TRBD2 TRBJ2-7
TGTGCCACCCGAGACAGGGACGTCTCTGGGGCCAACGTCCTGACTTTC CATRDRDVSGANVLTF once TRBV24-1 TRBD1 TRBJ2-6
TGTGCCAGCAGCCTCCAAGGACCCAACACAGGAGAGCAGTTCTTC CASSLQGPNTGEQFF few TRBV11-2 - TRBJ2-1
TGTGCCAGCAGCTTAGACAGGGCACAAACCGGGGAGCTGTTTTTT CASSLDRAQTGELFF many TRBV7-9 - TRBJ2-2
TGTGCCAGCAGTTCACAGTCAGGGGATACGCAGTATTTT CASSSQSGDTQYF few TRBV6-6 - TRBJ2-3
TGTGCCAGCAGTGATAGGACTAGCGGGAGTGGTGAGCAGTTCTTC CASSDRTSGSGEQFF few TRBV6-4 TRBD2 TRBJ2-1
TGCGCCAGCAGCTTGGTAGGGGACTATGGCTACACCTTC CASSLVGDYGYTF many TRBV5-1 - TRBJ1-2
TGTGCCAGCTCGGAGACTAGCACAGGTGGGCAGTACTTC CASSETSTGGQYF many TRBV12-3/TRBV12-4 TRBD2 TRBJ2-7
TGCAGCGTTGTTAGCATGGCAGAGCAGTACTTC CSVVSMAEQYF - TRBV29-1 - TRBJ2-5
TGTGCCAGCAGCGTAAATTTCGGGGGGAGGCGGTTCTTC CASSVNFGGRRFF few TRBV7-2 TRBD2 TRBJ2-1
TGTGCCAGCAGCCACCCCGGTTCCGGGGTCAATGAGCAGTTCTTC CASSHPGSGVNEQFF - TRBV5-5 - TRBJ2-1
TGTGCCAGCAGCCAGGATCGCGGCGTGGGGGGGTACGAGCAGTACTTC CASSQDRGVGGYEQYF - TRBV3-1 TRBD2 TRBJ2-7
TGTGCCTGGAGTGGGGCTAGCGGGTGGGACTCCTACGAGCAGTACTTC CAWSGASGWDSYEQYF - TRBV30 TRBD2 TRBJ2-7
TGTGCCAGCAGCTTACATGTATCCAATGAGCAGTTCTTC CASSLHVSNEQFF - TRBV11-2 - TRBJ2-1
TGTGCCAGCTCACCGGGGGACCCCTACGAGCAGTACTTC CASSPGDPYEQYF - TRBV18 - TRBJ2-7
TGTGCCGGCAGCCTTAACAGGGTCCAAAGCGAAAAACTGTTTTTT CAGSLNRVQSEKLFF - TRBV12-3/TRBV12-4 - TRBJ1-4
TGCAGTGCTAGAGAGCGACCGGGACTAGCGGGAGGGGAGCAGTACTTC CSARERPGLAGGEQYF once TRBV20-1 TRBD2 TRBJ2-5
TGTGCCAGCAGTTTTGACAGGTTGACTAGCACAGATACGCAGTATTTT CASSFDRLTSTDTQYF - TRBV27 - TRBJ2-3
TGCGCCAGCAGCTTGAACAGGCCAGACACCGGGGAGCTGTTTTTT CASSLNRPDTGELFF - TRBV5-1 - TRBJ2-2
TGCGCCAGCAGCGAGGACCTCTACCCATACGAGCAGTACTTC CASSEDLYPYEQYF - TRBV5-1 - TRBJ2-7
TGCGCCAGCAGCCAAGAGTGGCACAGGGGGGCAGATACGCAGTATTTT CASSQEWHRGADTQYF - TRBV4-3 TRBD1 TRBJ2-3